The 22 T cell receptor beta chains presented below share a single source sample, sequenced in a study of T cell responses to AZD1222 COVID-19 vaccine. The protocol was immunoSEQ multiplex PCR, while the TCRdb copy is restricted to in-frame clones and leaves out a portion. The sample lists just over 80,000 clones, approximately 90% occurring once. Sequences were derived from peripheral blood, sampled on day 0 of AZD1222 vaccination. The receptors shown here come from an adult in good health.

J is TRBJ1-2 and V is TRBV29-1; D is ambiguous. This CDR3 is built from 12 residues. Germline V gene data show CDR1 as SQVTM and CDR2 as ANQGSEA. With 8 bases removed from V and 5 bases from J, the gap between germline ends came to 15 bases. CDR3 residues: CSFSMDLYGYTF. Written as DNA, the CDR3 is TGCAGCTTTTCGATGGATCTGTATGGCTACACCTTC.

The chain combines TRBV5-1 with TRBJ1-5; no definite D call. The CDR3 spans 17 residues. From germline, CDR1 is SGHRS and CDR2 YFSETQ. The V end lost 0 bases, the J end lost 0 bases, and 13 bases lay between the germline ends. CDR3 nucleotides: TGCGCCAGCAGCTTGGCGCCACGCGATTATAGCAATCAGCCCCAGCATTTT. Amino acid sequence: CASSLAPRDYSNQPQHF.

The chain carries TRBV18 and TRBJ1-2; D ambiguous. The V end lost 2 bases, the J end lost 14 bases, and 27 bases lay between the germline ends. This CDR3 region has 16 residues. Germline lookup yields CDR1 KGHSH and CDR2 LQKENI. The CDR3 spells CASSPGFGQAEKIETF. CDR3 DNA: TGTGCCAGCTCACCAGGGTTTGGGCAGGCAGAGAAAATAGAAACCTTC.

V usage is TRBV3-1 (or the pseudogene TRBV3-2) and J usage is TRBJ2-3; D might be TRBD2 (5 bases). The CDR3 spans 16 residues. Trimming shortened V by 8 bases and J by 4 bases, and 22 bases separated the two germline ends. Germline CDR1 is LGHDT and CDR2 is YNNKEL (reference sequence). Written as DNA, the CDR3 is TGTGCCAGCTCCCGGGCGGAGGCCGGTGGGGCAGATACGCAGTATTTT. Protein: CASSRAEAGGADTQYF.

The chain uses TRBV6-4 and TRBJ1-1; tentative D call: TRBD1 (5 bases). V was clipped by 2 bases and J by 11 bases, with 15 bases between them. The CDR3 contains 13 residues. Looked up from germline, CDR1 is MRHNA and CDR2 is SNTAGT. CDR3 bases: TGTGCCAGCAGTGACGGGGCGAGGGGTCCTGCTTTCTTT. Its protein product is CASSDGARGPAFF.

The chain joins TRBV11-3 to TRBJ1-5, with 8 bases that match TRBD1. This CDR3 contains 17 residues. Germline V gives CDR1 SGHNT, CDR2 YENEEA. V was clipped by 4 bases and J by 9 bases; unmatched bases: 17. CDR3 amino acids: CASSSRYAQGATLPQHF. CDR3 in DNA: TGTGCCAGCAGCTCTAGGTACGCCCAGGGGGCCACGCTGCCCCAGCATTTT.

J is TRBJ1-4 and V is TRBV7-9; TRBD1 is a possible D gene (6 bases). V lost 5 bases and J lost 6, with 19 bases in between. This CDR3 has 16 residues. The V gene's germline CDR1 is SEHNR and CDR2 FQNEAQ (reference sequence). CDR3 nucleotides: TGTGCCAGCAGCCTTCCTTACGGTCCAGGGGATGAAAAACTGTTTTTT. Its translation is CASSLPYGPGDEKLFF.

This clone was seen once. The V gene is TRBV7-2, the J gene TRBJ2-1; no definite D call. Looked up from germline, CDR1 is SGHTA and CDR2 is FQGNSA. The CDR3 length is 12 residues. V was cut by 4 bases and J by 7 bases, with 8 bases left in between. The CDR3 DNA reads TGTGCCAGCAGCTCGCAAGCAAATGAGCAGTTCTTC. Translation: CASSSQANEQFF.

This chain connects TRBV5-1 to TRBJ1-1; no definite D call. The V gene's germline CDR1 is SGHRS and CDR2 YFSETQ. V lost 4 bases and J 1 base, leaving 14 bases between the germline ends. This CDR3 has 15 residues. The CDR3 nucleotides are TGCGCCAGCAGCCTGCCGACCGGGAGGAACACTGAAGCTTTCTTT. Encoded protein: CASSLPTGRNTEAFF.

This clone appeared once. V gene TRBV4-2 combines with J gene TRBJ1-1, with 10 bases identical to TRBD1. The CDR3 totals 13 residues. Germline CDR1 is LGHNA and CDR2 is YNFKEQ. Germline trimming cut 6 bases from V and 6 bases from J; bases unmatched to any gene: 4. CDR3 DNA: TGTGCCAGCAGGCTGGACAGGGGGTCTGAAGCTTTCTTT. Its protein is CASRLDRGSEAFF.

V gene TRBV9 combines with J gene TRBJ2-2; D remains unclear. The CDR3 has 12 residues. Trimming stripped 2 bases from V and 5 bases from J, with 4 bases between. The germline V gene encodes CDR1 SGDLS and CDR2 YYNGEE. The chain's CDR3 is CASSVATGELFF. The CDR3 DNA sequence: TGTGCCAGCAGCGTTGCTACCGGGGAGCTGTTTTTT.

CDR3 DNA: TGCGCCAGCAGCCCCAGGGCCTTATCCACGAACACCATATATTTT. Encoded protein: CASSPRALSTNTIYF. The V and J genes are TRBV5-1 and TRBJ1-3, with a tentative D call TRBD1 (5 bases). V gave up 4 bases and J gave up 7 bases, with 18 bases separating them. The CDR3 is 15 amino acids. Germline CDR1 is SGHRS and CDR2 is YFSETQ.

The genes are TRBV2 and TRBJ1-1, with 7 positions matching TRBD1. V lost 7 bases, J lost 4 bases, and 12 bases stayed unmatched. The CDR3 spans 15 residues. Looked up from germline, CDR1 is SNHLY and CDR2 is FYNNEI. CDR3 sequence: CASIKIWTGTTEAFF. CDR3 DNA: TGTGCCAGCATTAAAATCTGGACAGGCACCACTGAAGCTTTCTTT.

Worth noting for this clone: Within the sample, other DNA sequences also encode this same CDR3. The chain is built from TRBV2 and TRBJ2-3, with 9 nucleotides matching TRBD2. The CDR3 has 14 amino acids. Germline V gene sequence: CDR1 SNHLY, CDR2 FYNNEI. Unmatched junction bases numbered 1, after V lost 6 bases and J lost 0 bases. The DNA for the CDR3 is TGTGCCAGCAGGCTAGCGGGGAGCACAGATACGCAGTATTTT. This sequence encodes CASRLAGSTDTQYF. Full variable domain (outside the CDR3, taken from reference TRBV2 and TRBJ2-3): EPEVTQTPSHQVTQMGQEVILRCVPISNHLYFYWYRQILGQKVEFLVSFYNNEISEKSEIFDDQFSVERPDGSNFTLKIRSTKLEDSAMYFCASRLAGSTDTQYFGPGTRLTVL.

V is TRBV27 and J is TRBJ2-1; 10 nucleotides line up with TRBD2. There are 16 residues in the CDR3. CDR1 is MNHEY, CDR2 SMNVEV, per germline (reference sequence). Trimming cost V 5 bases and J 6 bases; bases outside gene matches: 10. The CDR3 DNA is TGTGCCAGCAGTCGACAAGCGGGGGGGGCAGGCAATGAGCAGTTCTTC. Translation: CASSRQAGGAGNEQFF.

The V call is TRBV5-6, the J call TRBJ2-2, with 7 bases aligning to TRBD2. The CDR3 spans 16 residues. Trimming cost V 0 bases and J 6 bases; bases outside gene matches: 8. The V gene's germline CDR1 is SGHDT and CDR2 YYEEEE. CDR3 amino acids: CASSLVVGGFAGELFF. The DNA of the CDR3 is TGTGCCAGCAGCTTGGTGGTCGGGGGGTTCGCCGGGGAGCTGTTTTTT.

The rearrangement joins TRBV10-2 to TRBJ1-2; tentatively, D is TRBD1 (5 bases). This CDR3 contains 14 residues. V was trimmed by 4 bases and J by 2 bases, leaving 11 bases between them. Per the germline V gene, CDR1 is WSHSY and CDR2 is SAAADI. The CDR3 loop is CASSAGPINYGYTF. The CDR3 nucleotides read TGCGCCAGCAGTGCGGGGCCCATAAACTATGGCTACACCTTC.

This chain connects TRBV5-1 to TRBJ2-7, with D perhaps matching TRBD2 (5 bases). Germline V CDR1 and CDR2: SGHRS, YFSETQ. This CDR3 region has 14 residues. Deletions cut 0 bases from V and 2 bases from J, with 9 bases between. The CDR3 loop reads CASSLVVGTYEQYF. CDR3 bases: TGCGCCAGCAGCTTGGTGGTCGGGACCTACGAGCAGTACTTC.

The CDR3 reads CASKQGPLNQPQHF. The CDR3 DNA sequence: TGTGCCAGCAAACAGGGCCCCCTCAATCAGCCCCAGCATTTT. The rearrangement links TRBV2 to TRBJ1-5, with D perhaps TRBD1 (6 bases). The germline V and J ends were trimmed by 7 bases and 3 bases, with 13 bases remaining between them. Germline values: CDR1 SNHLY, CDR2 FYNNEI. The CDR3 totals 14 residues.

The chain recombines TRBV24-1 with TRBJ1-2; D is unclear. V was clipped by 2 bases and J by 8 bases, with 14 bases between them. The germline V gene has CDR1 KGHDR and CDR2 SFDVKD. The CDR3 consists of 14 residues. The CDR3 reads CATSDSGDAVGYTF. Written as DNA, the CDR3 is TGTGCCACCAGTGATTCCGGGGATGCGGTGGGCTACACCTTC.

This sequence joins TRBV4-2 and TRBJ1-2, with no clear D. Looked up from germline, CDR1 is LGHNA and CDR2 is YNFKEQ. This CDR3 contains 14 residues. V lost 0 bases, J lost 6 bases, and 11 bases lay in between. For the CDR3, the DNA is TGTGCCAGCAGCCAAGAGTTTGTAGGGAATGGCTACACCTTC. Translating gives CASSQEFVGNGYTF.

The V call is TRBV24-1, the J call TRBJ2-6; TRBD2 might be the D (5 bases). V lost 4 bases and J lost 1, with 7 bases in between. This CDR3 contains 15 residues. CDR1 and CDR2 (germline): KGHDR, SFDVKD. The CDR3 sequence is CATSERTSGANVLTF. The CDR3 region has the DNA TGTGCCACCAGTGAAAGGACTTCTGGGGCCAACGTCCTGACTTTC.